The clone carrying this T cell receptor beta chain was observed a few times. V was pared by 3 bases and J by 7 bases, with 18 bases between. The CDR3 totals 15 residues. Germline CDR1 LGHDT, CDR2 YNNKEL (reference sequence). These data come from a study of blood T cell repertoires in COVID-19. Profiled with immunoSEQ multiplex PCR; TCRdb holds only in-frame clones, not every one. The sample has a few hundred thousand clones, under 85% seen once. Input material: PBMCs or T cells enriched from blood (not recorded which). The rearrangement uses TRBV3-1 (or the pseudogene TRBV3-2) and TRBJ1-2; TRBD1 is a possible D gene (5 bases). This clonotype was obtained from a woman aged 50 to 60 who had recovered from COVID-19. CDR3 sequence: CASSHSPRRGVGYTF. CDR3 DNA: TGTGCCAGCAGCCACTCCCCGAGGAGGGGAGTTGGCTACACCTTC.